Listed here are 25 T cell receptor beta chains from one sample, sequenced in a study of blood T cell repertoires in COVID-19 (dated by TCRdb to 2019 to 2021). The library was generated by the immunoSEQ multiplex PCR assay. Sourced from immuneACCESS, this table was stored by TCRdb with only in-frame sequences that have V and J called. A share of the clones is absent; for the studies checked, an unresolved V gene accounts for under half, and the remainder has no known explanation. The sample records 35,000 or so clones, 70% to 90% of which are singletons. The ten biggest clones cover 62% of the sample. Material for sequencing was peripheral blood. The receptors were gathered from a man between 65 and 85 years old with acute or convalescent COVID-19.

The chain combines TRBV4-1 with TRBJ2-3, with D unresolved. The ends were cut back, 8 bases at V and 6 bases at J, with 9 bases in the middle. Germline lookup yields CDR1 MGHRA and CDR2 YSYEKL. The CDR3 totals 11 residues. CDR3 bases: TGCGCCAGCCTGTCCCTGGATACGCAGTATTTT. Its protein product is CASLSLDTQYF.

V and J are TRBV30 and TRBJ2-1; 14 bases map to TRBD2. Looked up from germline, CDR1 is GTSNPN and CDR2 is SVGIG (reference sequence). The V and J ends lost 4 bases and 5 bases, in that order; junction bases with no gene match: 4. CDR3 length equals 15 residues. The CDR3: CAWTPGLAGDNEQFF. The CDR3 DNA is TGTGCCTGGACCCCGGGACTAGCGGGGGACAATGAGCAGTTCTTC.

V is TRBV10-1 and J is TRBJ1-1; 7 bases fit TRBD1. CDR3 length: 13 residues. Germline V gives CDR1 WNHNN, CDR2 SYGVQD (reference sequence). V was clipped by 5 bases and J by 1 base; unmatched bases: 1. The CDR3 nucleotides are TGCGCCAGCAGTTGGGACAGGAACACTGAAGCTTTCTTT. Encoded protein: CASSWDRNTEAFF.

J is TRBJ2-2 and V is TRBV9, with D possibly being TRBD2 (6 bases). Trimming left V 0 bases short and J 7 bases short, with 16 bases between. Looked up from germline, CDR1 is SGDLS and CDR2 is YYNGEE. The CDR3 totals 16 residues. Written as DNA, the CDR3 is TGTGCCAGCAGCGTAGGAGGCGGGGTGTATGGCGGGGAGCTGTTTTTT. Protein sequence: CASSVGGGVYGGELFF.

The chain has TRBV7-2 and TRBJ2-4; D is ambiguous. The CDR3 is 17 amino acids. V dropped 8 bases and J dropped 0 bases, with 20 bases sitting between them. Germline V lookup: CDR1 SGHTA, CDR2 FQGNSA. CDR3 DNA: TGTGCCAGCGCCCCCGCTTTCCCTGGGCGAGCCAAAAACATTCAGTACTTC. Its protein product is CASAPAFPGRAKNIQYF.

This chain uses TRBV5-1 with TRBJ2-2, with D hard to call. Germline lookup yields CDR1 SGHRS and CDR2 YFSETQ. V dropped 4 bases and J dropped 0 bases, with 7 bases sitting between them. This CDR3 is 14 amino acids long. The DNA of the CDR3 is TGCGCCAGCAGCGCTACCTCGAACACCGGGGAGCTGTTTTTT. Translated: CASSATSNTGELFF.

This clone was observed a single time. The chain couples TRBV2 to TRBJ1-5, with 7 bases matching TRBD1. The CDR3 spans 15 residues. J lost 6 bases, V lost 2 bases, and 7 bases had no gene match. Germline V gene lookup returns CDR1 SNHLY and CDR2 FYNNEI. This chain's CDR3 is CASSEYQGELQPQHF. CDR3 bases: TGTGCCAGCAGTGAATACCAGGGGGAACTTCAGCCCCAGCATTTT.

This clone has more than one count but fewer than ten. The rearrangement uses TRBV27 and TRBJ1-5, with 8 bases aligning to TRBD1. The V gene end was trimmed by 9 bases and the J gene end by 0 bases; junction bases not matched to a gene: 4. This CDR3 comprises 14 residues. Looked up from germline, CDR1 is MNHEY and CDR2 is SMNVEV (reference sequence). This CDR3 reads CASAQGASNQPQHF. In DNA, the CDR3 is TGTGCCAGTGCTCAGGGGGCTAGCAATCAGCCCCAGCATTTT.

This clone was seen only a few times. This chain uses TRBV11-3 with TRBJ1-3, with 12 bases aligning to TRBD1. The germline V gene encodes CDR1 SGHNT and CDR2 YENEEA. V was clipped by 5 bases and J by 5 bases; unmatched bases: 4. CDR3 length: 15 residues. The CDR3 DNA reads TGTGCCAGCAGCCCCGGGACAGGGGGCCGAAACACCATATATTTT. Protein sequence: CASSPGTGGRNTIYF.

This chain links TRBV28 with TRBJ2-1; the D gene is possibly TRBD2 (5 bases). This CDR3 has 15 amino acids. V lost 6 bases and J 2 bases, leaving 14 bases between the germline ends. The germline CDR1 and CDR2 sequences are MDHEN and SYDVKM. The CDR3 sequence: CASRNSGDTYNEQFF. CDR3 nucleotide sequence: TGTGCCAGCAGGAATTCCGGGGATACCTACAATGAGCAGTTCTTC.

This chain links TRBV29-1 with TRBJ2-5; 13 bases map to TRBD2. The CDR3 has 14 amino acids. V shed 5 bases and J 2 bases; nucleotides not matched to a gene: 2. Germline lookup yields CDR1 SQVTM and CDR2 ANQGSEA. CDR3 in amino acids: CSVTSGREQETQYF. CDR3 nucleotides: TGCAGCGTTACTAGCGGGAGGGAACAAGAGACCCAGTACTTC.

This CDR3 is CAISDPTSGGETQYF. In nucleotides, the CDR3 is TGTGCCATCAGTGACCCGACTAGCGGGGGCGAGACCCAGTACTTC. The chain links TRBV10-3 to TRBJ2-5, with 12 bases fitting TRBD2. This CDR3 comprises 15 residues. Losses at the gene ends were 3 bases for V and 5 bases for J; bases not matched to a gene: 4. CDR1 is ENHRY and CDR2 is SYGVKD in the germline V gene.

The genes are TRBV6-1 and TRBJ1-1, with D possibly matching TRBD1 (6 bases). This CDR3 has 14 residues. Per germline, CDR1 MNHNS and CDR2 SASEGT. V lost 5 bases and J 2 bases, leaving 12 bases between the germline ends. CDR3 amino acids: CASSFGRGNTEAFF. The DNA for the CDR3 is TGTGCCAGCAGTTTTGGCAGGGGAAACACTGAAGCTTTCTTT.

J is TRBJ1-1 and V is TRBV4-3; D unresolved. Trimming removed 0 bases from V and 6 bases from J, with 8 bases in between. The CDR3 runs 13 residues. CDR1 and CDR2 (germline): LGHNA, YSLEER. CDR3 region: CASSQEAGSEAFF. The CDR3 DNA follows: TGCGCCAGCAGCCAAGAAGCGGGGTCTGAAGCTTTCTTT.

The genes are TRBV5-6 and TRBJ1-1; 7 bases line up with TRBD1. Germline V gene sequence: CDR1 SGHDT, CDR2 YYEEEE. V dropped 1 base and J dropped 5; count of bases not matched to a gene: 8. There are 15 residues in the CDR3. CDR3 DNA: TGTGCCAGCAGCTTGTTTACAGGGGTGGGAACTGAAGCTTTCTTT. This sequence encodes CASSLFTGVGTEAFF.

The genes are TRBV28 and TRBJ1-5; D may be TRBD1 (6 bases). The V end lost 7 bases, the J end lost 7 bases, and 17 bases lay between the germline ends. This CDR3 region has 14 residues. Germline lookup yields CDR1 MDHEN and CDR2 SYDVKM. CDR3 DNA sequence: TGTGCCAGCACCGAGCTACAGGGTATCCAGCCCCAGCATTTT. Its protein product is CASTELQGIQPQHF.

The chain combines TRBV9 with TRBJ1-2; D is unresolved. Germline CDR1 is SGDLS and CDR2 is YYNGEE. The CDR3 runs 14 residues. V was shortened by 7 bases and J by 7 bases, with 20 bases between the two germline ends. CDR3 in amino acids: CASGRGIGVRGYTF. DNA for the CDR3: TGTGCCAGCGGCCGAGGGATTGGGGTTCGTGGCTACACCTTC.

The chain employs TRBV6-5 and TRBJ1-1; the match to TRBD1 covers 8 bases. The germline V gene encodes CDR1 MNHEY and CDR2 SVGAGI. V was clipped by 6 bases and J by 1 base; unmatched bases: 7. This CDR3 comprises 15 residues. CDR3 protein: CASRFRQGANTEAFF. The DNA of the CDR3 is TGTGCCAGCAGGTTCCGGCAGGGGGCGAACACTGAAGCTTTCTTT.

This clone was counted only a few times. The J gene is TRBJ1-1, the V gene TRBV28, with D possibly matching TRBD1 (5 bases). This CDR3 region has 12 residues. Trimming removed 10 bases at V and 2 bases at J, with 11 bases between. CDR1 is MDHEN and CDR2 is SYDVKM in the germline V gene. This CDR3 is CATLDTNTEAFF. In DNA, the CDR3 is TGTGCCACCCTGGACACCAACACTGAAGCTTTCTTT.

The chain employs TRBV15 and TRBJ2-5; a weak D match, TRBD2 (6 bases). Germline V gene lookup returns CDR1 LNHNV and CDR2 YYDKDF (reference sequence). Trimming removed 0 bases at V and 6 bases at J, with 17 bases between. This CDR3 region has 16 residues. This chain's CDR3 is CATSRDRGGAGKTQYF. The DNA for the CDR3 is TGTGCCACCAGCAGAGATCGCGGAGGGGCCGGGAAGACCCAGTACTTC.

The V call is TRBV5-1, the J call TRBJ1-1; the D gene is possibly TRBD1 (6 bases). The CDR3 runs to 13 residues. V lost 3 bases and J 3 bases, leaving 9 bases between the germline ends. Germline lookup yields CDR1 SGHRS and CDR2 YFSETQ. CDR3 region: CASSSQGYTEAFF. Here the CDR3 DNA reads TGCGCCAGCAGCTCACAGGGTTACACTGAAGCTTTCTTT. Drawing the rest from reference TRBV5-1 and TRBJ1-1, the complete variable domain is KAGVTQTPRYLIKTRGQQVTLSCSPISGHRSVSWYQQTPGQGLQFLFEYFSETQRNKGNFPGRFSGRQFSNSRSEMNVSTLELGDSALYLCASSSQGYTEAFFGQGTRLTVV.

This chain links TRBV21-1 with TRBJ1-3; the table's D call TRBD1 went unverified against the DNA. TRBV21-1 is deemed a pseudogene. CDR3 length: 15 amino acids. CDR3 DNA sequence: TGTGCCAGCAGCGGCCCAAAGGGGAATGGAAACACCATATATTTT. Translating gives CASSGPKGNGNTIYF.

The V gene is TRBV4-1, the J gene TRBJ2-7, with D possibly being TRBD2 (6 bases). CDR1 is MGHRA, CDR2 YSYEKL, per germline. The germline V and J ends were trimmed by 0 bases and 4 bases, with 19 bases remaining between them. CDR3 length equals 17 residues. CDR3 sequence: CASSQETRGRGEYEQYF. CDR3 nucleotides: TGCGCCAGCAGCCAAGAGACGCGGGGAAGAGGGGAATACGAGCAGTACTTC.

In this sample, this clone turned up once. In nucleotides, the CDR3 is TGTGCCTGGAGGAGCGGGGGGGCATCAGATACGCAGTATTTT. This codes for CAWRSGGASDTQYF. The genes are TRBV30 and TRBJ2-3; 10 bases match TRBD2. V lost 3 bases, J lost 4 bases, and 4 bases stayed unmatched. CDR1 is GTSNPN and CDR2 is SVGIG in the germline V gene (reference sequence). The CDR3 loop spans 14 amino acids. Using reference TRBV30 and TRBJ2-3 for the parts outside the CDR3, the full variable domain is SQTIHQWPATLVQPVGSPLSLECTVEGTSNPNLYWYRQAAGRGLQLLFYSVGIGQISSEVPQNLSASRPQDRQFILSSKKLLLSDSGFYLCAWRSGGASDTQYFGPGTRLTVL.

J is TRBJ2-2 and V is TRBV30; 8 nucleotides match TRBD2. The CDR3 is 14 amino acids. Germline V gene sequence: CDR1 GTSNPN, CDR2 SVGIG (reference sequence). J lost 4 bases, V lost 4 bases, and 5 bases had no gene match. CDR3 residues: CAWTERGRTGELFF. DNA for the CDR3: TGTGCCTGGACTGAGCGGGGGCGCACCGGGGAGCTGTTTTTT.